These T cell receptor beta chains were read from a single sample in a study of vaccination and CD4 T cells after COVID-19. For these TCRs, the target antigens are not known. TCRdb called the PCR reads again in MiXCR, with one record for every CDR3 protein. This sample has about 7,000 distinct CDR3 sequences, with approximately 31% found just once. Sequencing was done on a sample of CD4+ T cells from blood, cultured in vitro. The receptor set was obtained from a human donor in good health. The CDR3 runs from the conserved cysteine through the conserved F or W. Each record gives: J gene, clone size, D gene, V gene, CDR3 DNA, CDR3 protein. The D gene is left open where the match is weak. For some rows the clone size is stated as once, few or many, or as a class when expanded; others skip it.

J: TRBJ2-7
size: few
D: TRBD1
V: TRBV27
DNA: TGTGCCAGCAGTTCGATTGACAGGGGGCTCTACGAGCAGTACTTC
CDR3: CASSSIDRGLYEQYF

J: TRBJ1-4
size: NA
D: TRBD1
V: TRBV6-1
DNA: TGTGCCAGCAGTGGGACAGGGGGCGGAGAAAAACTGTTTTTT
CDR3: CASSGTGGGEKLFF

J: TRBJ2-5
size: few
D: NA
V: TRBV5-8
DNA: TGTGCCAGCAGCTTCCTAAGGGGGGGGGAAGAGACCCAGTACTTC
CDR3: CASSFLRGGEETQYF

J: TRBJ2-1
size: NA
D: TRBD2
V: TRBV20-1
DNA: TGCAGTGCTTACCGGGGGGGTCGTAATGAGCAGTTCTTC
CDR3: CSAYRGGRNEQFF

J: TRBJ1-1
size: NA
D: NA
V: TRBV5-6
DNA: TGTGCCAGCAGCTCCTATGTTGATCCGTCTATGAACACTGAAGCTTTCTTT
CDR3: CASSSYVDPSMNTEAFF

J: TRBJ1-1
size: NA
D: TRBD1
V: TRBV27
DNA: TGTGCCAGCAGTTCTCCCCTTAGGGGGCAGCAACAAGCTTTCTTT
CDR3: CASSSPLRGQQQAFF

J: TRBJ2-3
size: NA
D: NA
V: TRBV20-1
DNA: TGCAGTGCTAGCCCGGGAACGCAGACTAGCACAGATACGCAGTATTTT
CDR3: CSASPGTQTSTDTQYF

J: TRBJ1-2
size: few
D: NA
V: TRBV7-9
DNA: TGTGCCAGCAGCCCCCCGGGGCGTGAAATCTACACCTTC
CDR3: CASSPPGREIYTF

J: TRBJ1-6
size: NA
D: NA
V: TRBV4-2
DNA: TGTGCCAGCAGCCAAGAAGGGCGACTCTCCTATAATTCACCCCTCCACTTT
CDR3: CASSQEGRLSYNSPLHF

J: TRBJ1-2
size: NA
D: NA
V: TRBV30
DNA: TGTGCCTGGAGTACAAAGCTCCGGGCCATACATGGCTACACCTTC
CDR3: CAWSTKLRAIHGYTF

J: TRBJ1-6
size: medium-sized
D: NA
V: TRBV6-4
DNA: TGTGCCAGCAGTGACAGGGATAATTCACCCCTCCACTTT
CDR3: CASSDRDNSPLHF

J: TRBJ1-2
size: few
D: TRBD1
V: TRBV19
DNA: TGTGCCAGTAGTATTCCGGGACAGGGAATCTTCTTCTATGGCTACACCTTC
CDR3: CASSIPGQGIFFYGYTF

J: TRBJ2-7
size: few
D: NA
V: TRBV19
DNA: TGTGCCAGTAGCCAACAGGGTCCCCTCAGAGCCTACGAGCAGTACTTC
CDR3: CASSQQGPLRAYEQYF

J: TRBJ2-5
size: few
D: TRBD2
V: TRBV19
DNA: TGTGCCAGTAGTATACAGGGAGCGGGGATGGAGACCCAGTACTTC
CDR3: CASSIQGAGMETQYF

J: TRBJ1-2
size: NA
D: NA
V: TRBV29-1
DNA: TGCAGCGTTGAAGAGGTAGGACCCCATTATGGCTACACCTTC
CDR3: CSVEEVGPHYGYTF

J: TRBJ1-2
size: NA
D: NA
V: TRBV4-2
DNA: TGTGCCAGCAGCCAAGATCAGGGTGCCGTCTATGGCTACACCTTC
CDR3: CASSQDQGAVYGYTF

J: TRBJ1-2
size: few
D: NA
V: TRBV6-4
DNA: TGTGCCAGCAACAGAACTAACTATGGCTACACCTTC
CDR3: CASNRTNYGYTF

J: TRBJ1-1
size: NA
D: NA
V: TRBV7-9
DNA: TGTGCCAGCAGCTTAGACTTTCTTGAAGCTTTCTTT
CDR3: CASSLDFLEAFF

J: TRBJ1-5
size: few
D: NA
V: TRBV6-4
DNA: TGTGCCAGCAGTTCGGGGGCCAATCAGCCCCAGCATTTT
CDR3: CASSSGANQPQHF

J: TRBJ1-5
size: NA
D: NA
V: TRBV27
DNA: TGTGCCAGCAGAATAGGGGGGGTAAGCAATCAGCCCCAGCATTTT
CDR3: CASRIGGVSNQPQHF

J: TRBJ1-1
size: medium-sized
D: NA
V: TRBV20-1
DNA: TGCAGTGCTAGAGATAAATCTGAAGCTTTCTTT
CDR3: CSARDKSEAFF

J: TRBJ1-5
size: NA
D: NA
V: TRBV30
DNA: TGTGCCTGGAGTGCAACCATCAATCAGCCCCAGCATTTT
CDR3: CAWSATINQPQHF

J: TRBJ2-7
size: once
D: TRBD1
V: TRBV5-1
DNA: TGCGCCAGCAGCCCCCGACAGGGGAGCTCCTACGAGCAGTACTTC
CDR3: CASSPRQGSSYEQYF

J: TRBJ2-5
size: few
D: NA
V: TRBV15
DNA: TGTGCCACCAGCAGAGAGGGGGGACATCGGGACCAAGAGACCCAGTACTTC
CDR3: CATSREGGHRDQETQYF

J: TRBJ1-6
size: few
D: NA
V: TRBV7-9
DNA: TGTGCCAGCGGTACAGGGTTTCGGTCACCCCTCCACTTT
CDR3: CASGTGFRSPLHF

J: TRBJ1-2
size: NA
D: NA
V: TRBV12-3/TRBV12-4
DNA: TGTGCCAGCAGTTTGGCGGTTAGTGGCTACACCTTC
CDR3: CASSLAVSGYTF

J: TRBJ1-1
size: NA
D: NA
V: TRBV18
DNA: TGTGCCAGCTCACCTGAGAGAGGAGCTTTCTTT
CDR3: CASSPERGAFF

J: TRBJ1-2
size: few
D: NA
V: TRBV19
DNA: TGTGCCAGTAGTATACTTTCAAACAGGGAACTTAACTATGGCTACACCTTC
CDR3: CASSILSNRELNYGYTF

J: TRBJ2-7
size: NA
D: TRBD1
V: TRBV20-1
DNA: TGCAGTGCTAGAGAAAAGCCGGGCAGGGGGCGAATGATGTCCTACGAGCAGTACTTC
CDR3: CSAREKPGRGRMMSYEQYF

J: TRBJ2-3
size: few
D: TRBD2
V: TRBV20-1
DNA: TGCAGTGCTAGAGACTTACTAGCGGATCTCACAGATACGCAGTATTTT
CDR3: CSARDLLADLTDTQYF

J: TRBJ2-3
size: NA
D: NA
V: TRBV12-3/TRBV12-4
DNA: TGTGCCAGCAGTCCCTCGCGGGGCGGTACGCAGTATTTT
CDR3: CASSPSRGGTQYF

J: TRBJ2-7
size: NA
D: NA
V: TRBV27
DNA: TGTGCCAGCAGTTTAGGACCCGTCGACTACGAGCAGTACTTC
CDR3: CASSLGPVDYEQYF

J: TRBJ2-3
size: NA
D: TRBD2
V: TRBV10-1
DNA: TGCGCCAGCAGTGATCCAGCGGGGAGTAGCGATACGCAGTATTTT
CDR3: CASSDPAGSSDTQYF

J: TRBJ1-1
size: NA
D: NA
V: TRBV11-3
DNA: TGTGCCAGCAGCTGCTCCGGACCCCAATTGGGTGGGAACACTGAAGCTTTCTTT
CDR3: CASSCSGPQLGGNTEAFF

J: TRBJ2-5
size: NA
D: TRBD2
V: TRBV5-1
DNA: TGCGCCAGCAGCACGGGGGGGCCCGAAGGTGAGACCCAGTACTTC
CDR3: CASSTGGPEGETQYF

J: TRBJ1-1
size: few
D: NA
V: TRBV10-1
DNA: TGCGCCAGCAGGGAGCACGGGGCTGGTGAAGCTTTCTTT
CDR3: CASREHGAGEAFF

J: TRBJ1-2
size: NA
D: NA
V: TRBV21-1
DNA: TGTGCCAGCAGCAACCGGGACAGGGGGGATGGCTACACCTTC
CDR3: CASSNRDRGDGYTF

J: TRBJ1-2
size: few
D: NA
V: TRBV7-2
DNA: TGTGCCAGCAGCTTGGGACATACGTCCTATGGCTACACCTTC
CDR3: CASSLGHTSYGYTF

J: TRBJ1-2
size: few
D: NA
V: TRBV6-1
DNA: TGTGCCAGCAGTGAACCCGCCTATGGCTACACCTTC
CDR3: CASSEPAYGYTF

J: TRBJ2-1
size: NA
D: NA
V: TRBV11-2
DNA: TGTGCCAGCAGTTTAGGACTGCTAGCGGAGCAGTTCTTC
CDR3: CASSLGLLAEQFF

J: TRBJ1-1
size: few
D: NA
V: TRBV11-2
DNA: TGTGCCAGCAGCTTAGTCACCTCCGCAGTATTT
CDR3: CASSLVTSAVF

J: TRBJ1-2
size: few
D: TRBD1
V: TRBV10-1
DNA: TGCGCCAGCAGCGACGGGACAGGGGGTCTCTATGGCTACACCTTC
CDR3: CASSDGTGGLYGYTF

J: TRBJ1-5
size: few
D: TRBD1
V: TRBV19
DNA: TGTGCCAGTACCCAGACAGGGTTCGGTCAGCCCCAGCATTTT
CDR3: CASTQTGFGQPQHF

J: TRBJ1-4
size: NA
D: NA
V: TRBV7-9
DNA: TGTGCCAGCACACCCAAAATTACGGGGAAACTGTTTTTT
CDR3: CASTPKITGKLFF

J: TRBJ2-2
size: NA
D: NA
V: TRBV20-1
DNA: TGCAGTGCTAGTGAAACCAACACCGGGGAGCTGTTTTTT
CDR3: CSASETNTGELFF

J: TRBJ1-2
size: NA
D: TRBD1
V: TRBV11-2
DNA: TGTGCCAGCAGGAATCCCGGGACAGGTCCCGACGGCTACACCTTC
CDR3: CASRNPGTGPDGYTF